These 7 T cell receptor beta chains were sequenced from one sample in a study of a mutant IDH1 vaccine in newly diagnosed glioma. The sample's time point: week 35, safety follow-up. A 20-mer mutant IDH1 peptide at 300 ug was injected subcutaneously with topical imiquimod. Clones were sequenced by immunoSEQ multiplex PCR, and TCRdb holds only the in-frame ones, with some missing. The table includes some 48,000 clones, around four fifths detected once. Their antigens are not known. Sequenced material: PBMCs, taken from a glioma patient whose treatment included an IDH1 peptide vaccine. These receptors originate from a man aged 35 to 55 with glioma.

This clone has more than one count but fewer than ten. This chain uses TRBV6-1 with TRBJ1-2; no firm D call. In germline, CDR1 is MNHNS, CDR2 SASEGT. This CDR3 has 12 amino acids. Trimming removed 7 bases at V and 0 bases at J, with 6 bases between. DNA of the CDR3: TGTGCCAGCACCGGGTCTAACTATGGCTACACCTTC. Translated, it gives CASTGSNYGYTF.

V usage is TRBV2 and J usage is TRBJ1-1; a possible D gene is TRBD1 (5 bases). Germline V CDR1 and CDR2: SNHLY, FYNNEI. The CDR3 totals 13 residues. V was pared by 7 bases and J by 4 bases, with 13 bases between. This CDR3 is CASKEGTGTEAFF. The DNA for the CDR3 is TGTGCCAGCAAGGAGGGGACGGGCACTGAAGCTTTCTTT.

This chain uses TRBV5-4 with TRBJ2-3; unclear D gene. Trimming pared 3 bases from V and 3 bases from J, leaving 11 bases between. The CDR3 runs 14 residues. Per germline, CDR1 SGHNT and CDR2 YYREEE (reference sequence). This CDR3 reads CASSYQRATDTQYF. For the CDR3, the DNA is TGTGCCAGCAGCTATCAGCGCGCAACAGATACGCAGTATTTT.

The CDR3, as DNA: TGTGCCAGTAGTATAGGTGTACATAGCAATCAGCCCCAGCATTTT. The encoded protein is CASSIGVHSNQPQHF. The chain uses TRBV19 and TRBJ1-5; no reliable D call. Per the germline V gene, CDR1 is LNHDA and CDR2 is SQIVND (reference sequence). The CDR3 spans 15 residues. V gave up 1 base and J gave up 0 bases, with 7 bases separating them.

The V and J genes are TRBV6-5 and TRBJ1-4; 12 bases agree with TRBD1. The J segment lost 8 bases and the V segment lost 6 bases, leaving 1 base of the junction unmatched. The CDR3 extends over 13 amino acids. The germline CDR1 and CDR2 sequences are MNHEY and SVGAGI. The DNA for the CDR3 is TGTGCCAGCAGAGGGACAGGGGGCGAAAAACTGTTTTTT. Protein: CASRGTGGEKLFF.

The rearrangement joins TRBV6-6 to TRBJ1-2, with D uncertain. With 2 bases removed from V and 2 bases from J, the gap between germline ends came to 6 bases. Per germline, CDR1 MNHNY and CDR2 SVGAGI (reference sequence). This CDR3 has 13 amino acids. CDR3 protein: CASSYGQNYGYTF. The CDR3 region has the DNA TGTGCCAGCAGTTACGGGCAGAACTATGGCTACACCTTC.

This clone has only one observation. This chain uses TRBV6-5 with TRBJ1-2; TRBD1 might be the D (5 bases). The CDR3 consists of 13 residues. The V and J ends lost 7 bases and 5 bases respectively, with 14 bases between them. The germline V gene encodes CDR1 MNHEY and CDR2 SVGAGI. The CDR3 nucleotides are TGTGCCAGCACCAAGGGGAACAGATATGGCTACACCTTC. This sequence encodes CASTKGNRYGYTF.